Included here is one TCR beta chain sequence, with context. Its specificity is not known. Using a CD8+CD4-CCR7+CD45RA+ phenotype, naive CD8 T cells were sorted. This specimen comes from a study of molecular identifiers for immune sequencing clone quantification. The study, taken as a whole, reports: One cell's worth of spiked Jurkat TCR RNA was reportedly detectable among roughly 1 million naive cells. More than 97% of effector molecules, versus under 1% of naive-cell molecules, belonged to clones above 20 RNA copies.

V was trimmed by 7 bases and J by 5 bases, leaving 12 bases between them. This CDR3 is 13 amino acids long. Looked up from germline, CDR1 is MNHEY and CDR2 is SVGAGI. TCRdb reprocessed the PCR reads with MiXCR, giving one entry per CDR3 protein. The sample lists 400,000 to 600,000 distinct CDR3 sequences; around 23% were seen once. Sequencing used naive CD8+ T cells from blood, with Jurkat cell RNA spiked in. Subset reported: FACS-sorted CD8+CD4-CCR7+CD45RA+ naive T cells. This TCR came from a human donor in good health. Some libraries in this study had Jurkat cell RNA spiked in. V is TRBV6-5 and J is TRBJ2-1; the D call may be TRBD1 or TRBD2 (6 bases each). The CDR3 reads CASKRGPNNEQFF. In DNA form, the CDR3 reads TGTGCCAGCAAACGGGGGCCCAACAATGAGCAGTTCTTC.